Shown below are 4 T cell receptor beta chains from a single sample sequenced in a study of control samples from healthy donors and cancer patients. Assay: immunoSEQ multiplex PCR; the TCRdb copy retains only in-frame clones and omits some. The table has fewer than 60,000 clones, around 86% seen once; the top ten hold approximately 3%. Sample: PBMCs. These receptor sequences come from a woman aged 50 to 65 with lung cancer.

The chain is built from TRBV4-2 and TRBJ2-3; 12 bases fit TRBD2. Germline-derived CDR1 and CDR2 are LGHNA and YNFKEQ. J lost 5 bases, V lost 4 bases, and 1 base had no gene match. CDR3 length: 14 residues. The CDR3 DNA reads as TGTGCCAGCAGCCCTAGCGGGGGGGGAGATACGCAGTATTTT. Its protein product is CASSPSGGGDTQYF.

The chain combines TRBV10-3 with TRBJ2-3; 7 bases agree with TRBD2. V shed 4 bases and J 5 bases; nucleotides not matched to a gene: 6. Germline CDR1 ENHRY, CDR2 SYGVKD. This CDR3 comprises 14 residues. Written as DNA, the CDR3 is TGTGCCATCAGTGGCGGGGGTTATAAAGATACGCAGTATTTT. The encoded protein is CAISGGGYKDTQYF.

The table lists this clone with a count of one. This CDR3 reads CASSERGGVSQETQYF. The CDR3 DNA reads as TGTGCCAGCAGTGAAAGGGGGGGGGTAAGCCAAGAGACCCAGTACTTC. The chain links TRBV6-1 to TRBJ2-5; possible D gene TRBD2, 7 bases. The CDR3 is 16 residues long. Deletions cut 2 bases from V and 1 base from J, with 14 bases between. CDR1 and CDR2 (germline): MNHNS, SASEGT.

The V and J genes are TRBV24-1 and TRBJ2-1, with D possibly being TRBD1 or TRBD2 (5 bases each). V was pared by 0 bases and J by 8 bases, with 13 bases between. Per germline, CDR1 KGHDR and CDR2 SFDVKD. There are 15 residues in the CDR3. CDR3 in DNA: TGTGCCACCAGTGATTTGCGGGACGGCCTCGATGAGCAGTTCTTC. Translated: CATSDLRDGLDEQFF.